The source of this T cell receptor beta chain is a study of regulatory T cells in long-lasting Graves disease. Noted time point: persistent/refractory GD, antithyroid drugs over 5 years with positive TRAb. RNA from PBMCs was the source of the TCR library. On this clonotype: The junction does not match germline at one end; this may be a read error.

Sequencing libraries for TCR beta were prepared with iRepertoire HTBI primers and Arm-PCR of CDR3 regions. TCRdb ran MiXCR on the multiplex PCR reads and lists one entry per CDR3 protein. This table holds some 430,000 distinct CDR3 sequences, 20% to 25% found once. From germline, CDR1 is ENHRY and CDR2 SYGVKD. The CDR3 is 14 residues long. V gene TRBV10-3 combines with J gene TRBJ1-1; D gene ambiguous. The sequencing used peripheral blood mononuclear cells (PBMCs), collected when the disease was refractory, from a patient treated with antithyroid drugs. This TCR came from a female donor with Graves disease. This CDR3 is CAISESGVGTEALF. The CDR3, as DNA: TGTGCCATCAGTGAGTCCGGGGTGGGCACTGAAGCTCTCTTT.